This T cell receptor beta chain is from a study of spatial heterogeneity in lung cancer. Stated time point: sample taken at primary tumor resection. Around 70 TRACERx patients with early, untreated non-small cell lung cancer donated samples. From tumor, nontumor lung or frozen PBMC, whole RNA was taken unsorted for sequencing. Every cDNA TCR molecule received its own unique molecular identifier. One entry per CDR3 protein results from TCRdb running MiXCR on the 5' RACE reads. The sample has more than 10,000 distinct CDR3 sequences, around 4.1% seen once. CDR3 length: 12 amino acids. Trimming shortened V by 2 bases and J by 10 bases, and 8 bases separated the two germline ends.

The sample consisted of PBMCs, taken at surgery. The rearrangement uses TRBV23-1 and TRBJ1-4; D ambiguous. TRBV23-1 is filed as an ORF, its function uncertain. The source is a male donor with early-stage non-small cell lung cancer. The CDR3 here is CASSQVRGKLFF. CDR3 nucleotide sequence: TGCGCCAGCAGTCAAGTTCGGGGAAAACTGTTTTTT.